A single sample is the source of the 25 T cell receptor beta chains below, sequenced in a study of T cell responses to AZD1222 COVID-19 vaccine. This table comes from immunoSEQ multiplex PCR, and its TCRdb copy is limited to in-frame clones, with some not included. The top ten clones hold less than 3.5% of a sample with 98,000 or so clones, roughly 84% of them seen once. The sample here was peripheral blood, taken on day 0 of AZD1222 vaccination. Receptors originate from an adult in good health.

The V and J genes are TRBV29-1 and TRBJ1-2; D is possibly TRBD1 (5 bases). The CDR3 consists of 13 residues. V lost 7 bases, J lost 8 bases, and 20 bases lay in between. CDR1 is SQVTM and CDR2 is ANQGSEA in the germline V gene. The CDR3 coding sequence is TGCAGCGCCGACGACCGGGGGAAAAGGGGCTACACCTTC. Its translation is CSADDRGKRGYTF.

Written as DNA, the CDR3 is TGTGCCAGCAGCCTACAGGGCGGAACCGGGGAGCTGTTTTTT. As protein: CASSLQGGTGELFF. This chain uses TRBV6-2 or TRBV6-3 with TRBJ2-2; D possibly corresponds to TRBD1 (6 bases). The CDR3 has 14 residues. Trimming took off 6 bases at V and 5 bases at J, with 13 bases between the two ends. CDR1 is MNHEY and CDR2 is SVGEGT in the germline V gene.

The chain recombines TRBV5-1 with TRBJ2-5; TRBD1 aligns across 7 bases. Germline V CDR1 and CDR2: SGHRS, YFSETQ. CDR3 length: 14 amino acids. The V segment lost 4 bases and the J segment 9 bases; nucleotides outside the gene matches: 12. As DNA, the CDR3 is TGCGCCAGCAGCGGGGGACAGACCCTGGAGGCCCAGTACTTC. Protein sequence: CASSGGQTLEAQYF. Looking up the rest from reference TRBV5-1 and TRBJ2-5 gives the full variable domain: KAGVTQTPRYLIKTRGQQVTLSCSPISGHRSVSWYQQTPGQGLQFLFEYFSETQRNKGNFPGRFSGRQFSNSRSEMNVSTLELGDSALYLCASSGGQTLEAQYFGPGTRLLVL.

The chain employs TRBV7-2 and TRBJ1-3; D may be TRBD1 (5 bases). Germline-derived CDR1 and CDR2 are SGHTA and FQGNSA. Between the trimmed V and J ends, which lost 2 bases and 0 bases, there was a span of 14 bases. The CDR3 totals 17 residues. The DNA for the CDR3 is TGTGCCAGCAGCTTACCCCGGGGGGGTCTCTCTGGAAACACCATATATTTT. It translates to CASSLPRGGLSGNTIYF.

This rearrangement joins TRBV19 to TRBJ1-6; possible D gene TRBD1, 5 bases. V lost 4 bases to trimming and J lost 8 bases, with 15 bases between them. CDR1 is LNHDA, CDR2 SQIVND, per germline (reference sequence). CDR3 length equals 15 residues. The CDR3 loop reads CASSRAPGRDSPLHF. Written as DNA, the CDR3 is TGTGCCAGTAGTAGGGCTCCCGGCAGGGATTCACCCCTCCACTTT.

This chain connects TRBV19 to TRBJ2-5; unclear D gene. The CDR3 sequence is 11 residues long. Germline-derived CDR1 and CDR2 are LNHDA and SQIVND (reference sequence). The V and J ends lost 4 bases and 4 bases respectively, with 4 bases between them. CDR3 DNA sequence: TGTGCCAGTAGTAGAGGAGAGACCCAGTACTTC. Translated: CASSRGETQYF.

V is TRBV2 and J is TRBJ1-3; TRBD1 matches at 8 bases. The CDR3 consists of 15 residues. CDR1 and CDR2 from the germline V gene are SNHLY and FYNNEI. The trim removed 6 bases at V and 8 bases at J, leaving 12 bases unmatched. DNA of the CDR3: TGTGCCAGCAGCGCCGGACAGGGTAGGGCGCACACCATATATTTT. It encodes CASSAGQGRAHTIYF.

The chain carries TRBV5-1 and TRBJ2-7, with 7 bases identical to TRBD1. This CDR3 spans 15 amino acids. Germline values: CDR1 SGHRS, CDR2 YFSETQ. V lost 3 bases to trimming and J lost 9 bases; unmatched junction nucleotides: 15. In DNA form, the CDR3 reads TGCGCCAGCAGCTCGACGACCAATACAGGGGAGTGGCAGTACTTC. It is translated as CASSSTTNTGEWQYF.

The chain employs TRBV7-2 and TRBJ2-1; either TRBD1 or TRBD2 may supply D (5 bases each). The CDR3 has 13 amino acids. Germline CDR1 reads SGHTA; CDR2 reads FQGNSA. The V and J ends lost 5 bases and 6 bases respectively, with 11 bases between them. CDR3 loop: CASSPGSLNEQFF. CDR3 nucleotides: TGTGCCAGCAGCCCAGGGAGTCTCAATGAGCAGTTCTTC.

This clone has just a few counts. V gene TRBV12-5 combines with J gene TRBJ2-5; tentative D call: TRBD1 (5 bases). Looked up from germline, CDR1 is LGHNT and CDR2 is FRNRAP. The CDR3 spans 12 residues. Trimming stripped 6 bases from V and 6 bases from J, with 11 bases between. The chain's CDR3 is CASGQVGKTQYF. The CDR3 nucleotides are TGTGCTAGTGGACAGGTGGGGAAGACCCAGTACTTC.

The CDR3 reads CASSLGFRQGGGNTIYF. DNA for the CDR3: TGTGCCAGCAGCTTGGGATTTCGGCAGGGAGGAGGAAACACCATATATTTT. The chain is built from TRBV11-2 and TRBJ1-3; a possible D gene is TRBD1 (5 bases). Trimming removed 3 bases at V and 4 bases at J, with 19 bases between. CDR3 length: 17 amino acids. Per germline, CDR1 SGHAT and CDR2 FQNNGV.

V and J are TRBV19 and TRBJ2-5, with 9 bases aligning to TRBD2. Germline V gene sequence: CDR1 LNHDA, CDR2 SQIVND (reference sequence). This CDR3 comprises 15 residues. V gave up 10 bases and J gave up 0 bases; unmatched junction bases: 9. The CDR3 coding sequence is TGTGCCACCACCGAGACTAGCGGCAACCAAGAGACCCAGTACTTC. It encodes CATTETSGNQETQYF.

The chain couples TRBV5-4 to TRBJ2-1; 10 bases agree with TRBD2. CDR3 length equals 15 residues. Germline V CDR1 and CDR2: SGHNT, YYREEE (reference sequence). V shed 3 bases, J shed 7 bases, and the junction held 7 bases outside the gene matches. CDR3 in amino acids: CASSSLSGGTNEQFF. CDR3 coding DNA: TGTGCCAGCAGCTCCCTTAGCGGGGGGACAAATGAGCAGTTCTTC.

This chain links TRBV27 with TRBJ1-6; possible D gene TRBD1, 5 bases. Germline V gives CDR1 MNHEY, CDR2 SMNVEV (reference sequence). Deletions cut 3 bases from V and 8 bases from J, with 17 bases between. CDR3 length: 16 residues. CDR3 DNA: TGTGCCAGCAGTTTCTTAACGACAGACGCTCATTCACCCCTCCACTTT. It specifies CASSFLTTDAHSPLHF.

The chain combines TRBV20-1 with TRBJ1-4; no firm D call. Germline-derived CDR1 and CDR2 are DFQATT and SNEGSKA (reference sequence). The V end was cut by 3 bases, the J end by 8 bases, with 13 bases between. This CDR3 is built from 13 residues. The CDR3 sequence is CSASMRAGEKLFF. CDR3 sequence (DNA): TGCAGTGCTAGTATGCGGGCCGGAGAAAAACTGTTTTTT.

The chain recombines TRBV28 with TRBJ1-2; D is unclear. The V gene lost 5 bases and the J gene lost 4 bases, with 14 bases spanning the gap. This CDR3 comprises 14 residues. Germline lookup yields CDR1 MDHEN and CDR2 SYDVKM. The chain's CDR3 is CASSPAGIIYGYTF. The CDR3 DNA follows: TGTGCCAGCAGTCCGGCGGGGATAATCTATGGCTACACCTTC.

The table lists this clone with a few counts. The chain uses TRBV5-1 and TRBJ2-7; 10 positions agree with TRBD1. The trim removed 1 base at V and 6 bases at J, leaving 16 bases unmatched. Germline V CDR1 and CDR2: SGHRS, YFSETQ. The CDR3 runs 18 residues. CDR3 sequence reads: CASSLTPGQGSLGSEQYF. CDR3 DNA: TGCGCCAGCAGCTTGACTCCGGGACAGGGGTCCTTAGGGAGCGAGCAGTACTTC.

This clone came up once. V gene TRBV6-6 combines with J gene TRBJ2-3; no reliable D call. The germline CDR1 and CDR2 sequences are MNHNY and SVGAGI (reference sequence). Trimming shortened V by 2 bases and J by 0 bases, and 3 bases separated the two germline ends. The length of the CDR3 is 13 residues. The CDR3 coding sequence is TGTGCCAGCAGTTACGGCAGCACAGATACGCAGTATTTT. This codes for CASSYGSTDTQYF.

V is TRBV11-1 and J is TRBJ2-1; 9 bases map to TRBD2. V dropped 6 bases and J dropped 5; count of bases not matched to a gene: 8. The V gene's germline CDR1 is SGHAT and CDR2 FQDESV (reference sequence). This CDR3 comprises 15 residues. The CDR3 loop is CASSPSGGLNNEQFF. In DNA, the CDR3 is TGTGCCAGCAGTCCGAGCGGGGGGTTAAACAATGAGCAGTTCTTC.

Regarding this clone: The junction differs from germline at one of its ends, possibly a read error. The rearrangement uses TRBV18 and TRBJ2-5; 8 bases agree with TRBD2. CDR3 size: 16 residues. From germline, CDR1 is KGHSH and CDR2 LQKENI. The CDR3 region has the DNA TGTGCCAGCTCGCCACTAGCGGCGGGGGGACGGGAGACCCAGTACTTC. The encoded protein is CASSPLAAGGRETQYF.

The J gene is TRBJ2-7, the V gene TRBV19, with 10 bases fitting TRBD1. Unmatched junction bases numbered 10, after V lost 4 bases and J lost 4 bases. Germline V gene sequence: CDR1 LNHDA, CDR2 SQIVND (reference sequence). The CDR3 is made up of 16 amino acids. In DNA form, the CDR3 reads TGTGCCAGTAGTAAAAAGGGGACAGGGGAAAGGTACGAGCAGTACTTC. It codes for CASSKKGTGERYEQYF.

This chain links TRBV5-1 with TRBJ2-7; 8 positions match TRBD1. J was trimmed by 6 bases and V by 3 bases; bases with no gene match: 8. CDR3 length: 14 amino acids. Germline CDR1 is SGHRS and CDR2 is YFSETQ. The CDR3 region has the DNA TGCGCCAGCAGCTCGGGACAGGACGTCGGCGAGCAGTACTTC. Amino acids: CASSSGQDVGEQYF.

The chain is built from TRBV19 and TRBJ1-1; perhaps TRBD1 as D (6 bases). The germline V gene encodes CDR1 LNHDA and CDR2 SQIVND (reference sequence). CDR3 length: 15 amino acids. The ends were cut back, 0 bases at V and 5 bases at J, with 13 bases in the middle. The CDR3 loop is CASSIEQGIETEAFF. The CDR3 DNA is TGTGCCAGTAGTATAGAGCAGGGGATTGAGACTGAAGCTTTCTTT. The full variable domain, rest sourced from reference TRBV19 and TRBJ1-1, is DGGITQSPKYLFRKEGQNVTLSCEQNLNHDAMYWYRQDPGQGLRLIYYSQIVNDFQKGDIAEGYSVSREKKESFPLTVTSAQKNPTAFYLCASSIEQGIETEAFFGQGTRLTVV.

This clone was seen only once. This chain links TRBV11-2 with TRBJ1-2; D gene unclear. The CDR3 has 14 residues. Looked up from germline, CDR1 is SGHAT and CDR2 is FQNNGV. Trimming left V 0 bases short and J 7 bases short, with 12 bases between. The CDR3 reads CASSLDSLGVGYTF. The CDR3 coding sequence is TGTGCCAGCAGCTTAGATAGTCTAGGAGTTGGCTACACCTTC.

This sequence joins TRBV6-5 and TRBJ2-5; D is perhaps TRBD1 (5 bases). Trimming shortened V by 5 bases and J by 4 bases, and 17 bases separated the two germline ends. The germline gives CDR1 MNHEY, CDR2 SVGAGI. The CDR3 sequence is 15 residues long. CDR3 DNA sequence: TGTGCCAGCAGTATCCTTGGTGGGGCCCGAGAGACCCAGTACTTC. It codes for CASSILGGARETQYF.